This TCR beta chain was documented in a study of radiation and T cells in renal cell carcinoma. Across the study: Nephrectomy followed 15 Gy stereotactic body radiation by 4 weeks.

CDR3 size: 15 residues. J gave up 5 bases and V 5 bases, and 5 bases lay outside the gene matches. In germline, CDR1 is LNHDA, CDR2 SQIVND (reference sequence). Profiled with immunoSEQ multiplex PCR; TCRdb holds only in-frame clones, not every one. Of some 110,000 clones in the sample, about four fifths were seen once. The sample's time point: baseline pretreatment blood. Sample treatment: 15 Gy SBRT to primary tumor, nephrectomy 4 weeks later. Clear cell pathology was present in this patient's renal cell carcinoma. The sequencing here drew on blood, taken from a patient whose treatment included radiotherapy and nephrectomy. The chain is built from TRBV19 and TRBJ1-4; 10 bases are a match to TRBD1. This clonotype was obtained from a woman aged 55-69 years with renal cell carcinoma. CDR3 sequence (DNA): TGTGCCAGTAGTGCCGGGACAGGGGACAATGAAAAACTGTTTTTT. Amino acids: CASSAGTGDNEKLFF.